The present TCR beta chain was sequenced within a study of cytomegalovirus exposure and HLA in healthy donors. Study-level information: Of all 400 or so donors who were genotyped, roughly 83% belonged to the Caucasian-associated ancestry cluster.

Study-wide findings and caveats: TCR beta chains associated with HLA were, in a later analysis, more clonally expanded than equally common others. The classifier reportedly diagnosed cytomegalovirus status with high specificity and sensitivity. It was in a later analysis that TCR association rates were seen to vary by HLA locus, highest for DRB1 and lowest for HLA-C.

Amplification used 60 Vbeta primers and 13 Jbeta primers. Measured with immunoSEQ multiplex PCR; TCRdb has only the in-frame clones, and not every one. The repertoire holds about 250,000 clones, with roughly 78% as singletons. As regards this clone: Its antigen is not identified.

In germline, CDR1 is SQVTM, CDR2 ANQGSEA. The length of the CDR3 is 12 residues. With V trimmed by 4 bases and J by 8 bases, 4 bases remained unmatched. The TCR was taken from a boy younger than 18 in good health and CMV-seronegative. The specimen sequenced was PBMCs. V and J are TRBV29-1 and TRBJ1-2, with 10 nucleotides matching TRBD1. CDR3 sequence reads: CSVGDRGIGYTF. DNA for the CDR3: TGCAGCGTTGGGGACAGGGGCATCGGCTACACCTTC.